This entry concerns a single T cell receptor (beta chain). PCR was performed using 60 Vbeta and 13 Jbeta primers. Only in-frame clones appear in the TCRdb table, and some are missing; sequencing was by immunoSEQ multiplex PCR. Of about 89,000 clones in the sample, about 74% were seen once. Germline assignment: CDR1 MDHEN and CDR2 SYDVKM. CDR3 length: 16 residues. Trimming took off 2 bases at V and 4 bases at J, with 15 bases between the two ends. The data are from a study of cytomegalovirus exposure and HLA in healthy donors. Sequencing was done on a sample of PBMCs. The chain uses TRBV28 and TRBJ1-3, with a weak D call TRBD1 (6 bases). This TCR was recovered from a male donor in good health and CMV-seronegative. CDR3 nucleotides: TGTGCCAGCAGTTTACAGACAGACAGGCCGGGAAACACCATATATTTT. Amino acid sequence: CASSLQTDRPGNTIYF.